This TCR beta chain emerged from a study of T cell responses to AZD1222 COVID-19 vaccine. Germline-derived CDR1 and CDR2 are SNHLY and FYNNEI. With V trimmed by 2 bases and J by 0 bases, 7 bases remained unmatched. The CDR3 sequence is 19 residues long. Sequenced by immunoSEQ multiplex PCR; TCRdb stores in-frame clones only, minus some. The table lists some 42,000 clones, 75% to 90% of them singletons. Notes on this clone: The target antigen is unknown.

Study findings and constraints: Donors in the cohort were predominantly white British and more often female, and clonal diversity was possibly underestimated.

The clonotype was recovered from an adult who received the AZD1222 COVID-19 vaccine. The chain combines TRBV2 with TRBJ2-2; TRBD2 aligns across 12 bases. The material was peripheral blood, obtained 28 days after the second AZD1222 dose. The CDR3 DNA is TGTGCCAGCAGTGAAAGGCCTAGCGGGGGGGCCGCGAACACCGGGGAGCTGTTTTTT. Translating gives CASSERPSGGAANTGELFF.